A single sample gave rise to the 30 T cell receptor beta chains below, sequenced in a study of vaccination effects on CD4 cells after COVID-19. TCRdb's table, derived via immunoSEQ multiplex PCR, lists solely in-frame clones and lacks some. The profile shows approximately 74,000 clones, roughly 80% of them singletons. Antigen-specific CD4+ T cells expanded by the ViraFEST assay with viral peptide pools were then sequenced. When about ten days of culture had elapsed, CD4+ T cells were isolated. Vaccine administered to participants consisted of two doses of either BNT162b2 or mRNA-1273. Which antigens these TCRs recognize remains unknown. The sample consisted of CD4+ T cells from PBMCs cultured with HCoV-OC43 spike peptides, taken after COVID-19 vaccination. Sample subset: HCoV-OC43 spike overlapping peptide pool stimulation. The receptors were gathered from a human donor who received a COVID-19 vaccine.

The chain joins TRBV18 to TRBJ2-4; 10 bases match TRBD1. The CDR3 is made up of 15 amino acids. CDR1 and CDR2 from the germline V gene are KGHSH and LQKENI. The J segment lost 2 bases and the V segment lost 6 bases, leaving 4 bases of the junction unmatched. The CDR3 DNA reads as TGTGCCAGCTCGCAGGGACAGGGGACCAAAAACATTCAGTACTTC. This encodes CASSQGQGTKNIQYF.

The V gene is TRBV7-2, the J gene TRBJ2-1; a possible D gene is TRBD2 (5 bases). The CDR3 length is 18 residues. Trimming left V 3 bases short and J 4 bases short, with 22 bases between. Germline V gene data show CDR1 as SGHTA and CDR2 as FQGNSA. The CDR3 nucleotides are TGTGCCAGCAGCTTTATATATGGTCGGATAGCGAGATACAATGAGCAGTTCTTC. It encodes CASSFIYGRIARYNEQFF.

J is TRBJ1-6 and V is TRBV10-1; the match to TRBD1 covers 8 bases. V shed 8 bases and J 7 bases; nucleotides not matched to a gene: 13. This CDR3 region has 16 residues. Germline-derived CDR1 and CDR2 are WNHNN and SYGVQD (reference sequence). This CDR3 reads CASSSGTGPRNSPLHF. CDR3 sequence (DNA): TGCGCCAGCTCCTCCGGGACAGGACCTCGGAATTCACCCCTCCACTTT.

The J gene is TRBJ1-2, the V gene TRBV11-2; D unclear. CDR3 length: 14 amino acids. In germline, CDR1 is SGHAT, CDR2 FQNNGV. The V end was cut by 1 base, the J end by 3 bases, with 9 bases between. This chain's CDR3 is CASSLGVWDYGYTF. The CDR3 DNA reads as TGTGCCAGCAGCTTAGGAGTTTGGGACTATGGCTACACCTTC.

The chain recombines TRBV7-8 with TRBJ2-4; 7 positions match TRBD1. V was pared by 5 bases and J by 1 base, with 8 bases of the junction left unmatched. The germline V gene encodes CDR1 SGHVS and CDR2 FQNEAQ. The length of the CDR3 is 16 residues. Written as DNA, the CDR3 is TGTGCCAGCAGCCCAAGACAGGGTAATGCCAAAAACATTCAGTACTTC. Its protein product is CASSPRQGNAKNIQYF.

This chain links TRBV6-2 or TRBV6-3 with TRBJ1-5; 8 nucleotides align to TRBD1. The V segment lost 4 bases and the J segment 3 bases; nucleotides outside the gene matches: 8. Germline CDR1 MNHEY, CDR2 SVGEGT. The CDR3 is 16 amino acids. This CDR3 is CASSFADRAINQPQHF. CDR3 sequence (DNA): TGTGCCAGCAGTTTCGCGGACAGGGCTATCAATCAGCCCCAGCATTTT.

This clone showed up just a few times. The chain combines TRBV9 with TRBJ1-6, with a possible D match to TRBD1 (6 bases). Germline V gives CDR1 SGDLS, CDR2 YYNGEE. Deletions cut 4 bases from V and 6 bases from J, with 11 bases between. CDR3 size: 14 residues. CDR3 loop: CASSLDSLNSPLHF. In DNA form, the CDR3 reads TGTGCCAGCAGCCTGGACAGTCTTAATTCACCCCTCCACTTT.

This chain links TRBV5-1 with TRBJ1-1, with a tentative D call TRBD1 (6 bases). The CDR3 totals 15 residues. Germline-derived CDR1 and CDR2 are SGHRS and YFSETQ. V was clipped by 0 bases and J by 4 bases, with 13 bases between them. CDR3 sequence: CASSLDRVGGTEAFF. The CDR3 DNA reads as TGCGCCAGCAGCTTGGACAGGGTCGGGGGCACTGAAGCTTTCTTT.

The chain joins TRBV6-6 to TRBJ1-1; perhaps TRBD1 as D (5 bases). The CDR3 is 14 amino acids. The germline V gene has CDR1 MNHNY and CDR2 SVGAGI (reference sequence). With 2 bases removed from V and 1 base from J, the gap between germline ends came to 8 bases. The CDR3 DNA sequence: TGTGCCAGCAGTTACCAGGGAGAGAACACTGAAGCTTTCTTT. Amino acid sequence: CASSYQGENTEAFF.

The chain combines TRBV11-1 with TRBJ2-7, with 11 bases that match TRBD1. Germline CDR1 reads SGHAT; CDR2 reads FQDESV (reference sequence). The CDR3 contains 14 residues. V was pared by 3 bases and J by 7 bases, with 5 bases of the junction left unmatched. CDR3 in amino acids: CASSFGQGAEEQYV. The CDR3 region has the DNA TGTGCCAGCAGCTTTGGACAGGGGGCGGAAGAGCAGTACGTC.

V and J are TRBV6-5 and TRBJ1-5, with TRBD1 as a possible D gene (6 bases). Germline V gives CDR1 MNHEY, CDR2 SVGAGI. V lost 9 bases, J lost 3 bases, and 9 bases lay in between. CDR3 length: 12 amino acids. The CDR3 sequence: CASQGPNQPQHF. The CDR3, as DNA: TGTGCCAGTCAGGGGCCCAATCAGCCCCAGCATTTT.

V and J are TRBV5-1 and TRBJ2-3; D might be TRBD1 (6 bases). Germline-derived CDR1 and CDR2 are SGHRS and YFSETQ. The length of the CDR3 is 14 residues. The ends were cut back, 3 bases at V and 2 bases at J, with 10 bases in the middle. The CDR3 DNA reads TGCGCCAGCAGCTCAGGACAGACCACAGATACGCAGTATTTT. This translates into CASSSGQTTDTQYF.

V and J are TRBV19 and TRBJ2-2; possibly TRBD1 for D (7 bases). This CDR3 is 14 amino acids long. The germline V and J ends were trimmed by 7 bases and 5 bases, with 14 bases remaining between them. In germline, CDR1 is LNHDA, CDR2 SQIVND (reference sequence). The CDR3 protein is CASTNSGGTGELFF. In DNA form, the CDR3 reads TGTGCCAGTACCAATTCAGGGGGGACCGGGGAGCTGTTTTTT.

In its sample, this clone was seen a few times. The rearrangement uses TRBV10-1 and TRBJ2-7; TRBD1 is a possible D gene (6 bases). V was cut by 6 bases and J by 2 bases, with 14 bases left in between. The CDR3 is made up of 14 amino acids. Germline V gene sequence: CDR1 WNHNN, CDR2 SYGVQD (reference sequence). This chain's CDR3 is CASRDPGQPYEQYV. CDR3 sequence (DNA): TGCGCCAGCAGGGACCCGGGACAACCCTACGAGCAGTACGTC.

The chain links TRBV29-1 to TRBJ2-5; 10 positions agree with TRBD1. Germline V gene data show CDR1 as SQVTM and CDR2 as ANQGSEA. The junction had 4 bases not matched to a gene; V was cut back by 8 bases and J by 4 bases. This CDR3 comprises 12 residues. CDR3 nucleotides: TGCAGCATGTGGACAGGGGGAGAGACCCAGTACTTC. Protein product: CSMWTGGETQYF.

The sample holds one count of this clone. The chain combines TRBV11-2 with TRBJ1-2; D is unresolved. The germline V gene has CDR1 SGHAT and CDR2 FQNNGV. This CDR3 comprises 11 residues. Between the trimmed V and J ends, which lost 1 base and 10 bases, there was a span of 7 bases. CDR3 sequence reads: CASSLGGHYTF. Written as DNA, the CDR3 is TGTGCCAGCAGCTTAGGGGGTCACTACACCTTC.

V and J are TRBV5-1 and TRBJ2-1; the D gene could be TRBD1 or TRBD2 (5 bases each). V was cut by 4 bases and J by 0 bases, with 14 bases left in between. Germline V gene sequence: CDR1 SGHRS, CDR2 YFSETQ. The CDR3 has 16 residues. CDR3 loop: CASSPQPGSSYNEQFF. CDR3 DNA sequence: TGCGCCAGCAGCCCCCAACCAGGGAGCTCCTACAATGAGCAGTTCTTC.

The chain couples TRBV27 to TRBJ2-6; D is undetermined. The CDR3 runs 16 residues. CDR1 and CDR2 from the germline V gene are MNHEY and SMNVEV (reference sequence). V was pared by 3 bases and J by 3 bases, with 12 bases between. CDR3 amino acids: CASSFLMGIGANVLTF. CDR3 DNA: TGTGCCAGCAGTTTCCTCATGGGGATTGGGGCCAACGTCCTGACTTTC.

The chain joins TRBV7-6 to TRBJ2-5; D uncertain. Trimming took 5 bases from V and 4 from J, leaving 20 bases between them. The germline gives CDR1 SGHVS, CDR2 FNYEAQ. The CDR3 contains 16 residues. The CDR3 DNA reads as TGTGCCAGCAGCCCAAGAGCCAGCCCGAGCGCAGAGACCCAGTACTTC. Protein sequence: CASSPRASPSAETQYF.

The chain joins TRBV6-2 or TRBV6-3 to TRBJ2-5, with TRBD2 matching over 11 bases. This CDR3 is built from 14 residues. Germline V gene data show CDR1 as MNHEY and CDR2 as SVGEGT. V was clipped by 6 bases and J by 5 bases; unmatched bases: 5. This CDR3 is CASRPSGGWETQYF. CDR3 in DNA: TGTGCCAGCAGACCTAGCGGGGGGTGGGAGACCCAGTACTTC.

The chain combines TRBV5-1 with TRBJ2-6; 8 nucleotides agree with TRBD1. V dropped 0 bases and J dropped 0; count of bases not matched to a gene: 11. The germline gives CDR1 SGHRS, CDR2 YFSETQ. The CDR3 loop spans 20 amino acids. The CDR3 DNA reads TGCGCCAGCAGCTTGGGATGGGGGCAGGGGGCACTCTCTGGGGCCAACGTCCTGACTTTC. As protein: CASSLGWGQGALSGANVLTF.

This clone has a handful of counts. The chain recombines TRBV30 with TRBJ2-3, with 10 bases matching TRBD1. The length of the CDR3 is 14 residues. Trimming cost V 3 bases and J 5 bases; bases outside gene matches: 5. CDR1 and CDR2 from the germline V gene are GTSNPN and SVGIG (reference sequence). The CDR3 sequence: CAWSNGQGGDTQYF. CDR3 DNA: TGTGCCTGGAGCAATGGACAGGGGGGAGATACGCAGTATTTT.

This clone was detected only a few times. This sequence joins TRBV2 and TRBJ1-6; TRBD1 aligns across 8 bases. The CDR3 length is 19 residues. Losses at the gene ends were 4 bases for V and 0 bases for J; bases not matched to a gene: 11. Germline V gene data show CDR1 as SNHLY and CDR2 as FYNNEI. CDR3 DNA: TGTGCCAGCAGTGGTCTACAGGGGGTCACTGTCTCCTATAATTCACCCCTCCACTTT. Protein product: CASSGLQGVTVSYNSPLHF.

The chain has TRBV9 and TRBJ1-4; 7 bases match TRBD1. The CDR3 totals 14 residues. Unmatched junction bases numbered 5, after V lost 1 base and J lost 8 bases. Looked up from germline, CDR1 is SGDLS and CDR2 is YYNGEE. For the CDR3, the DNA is TGTGCCAGCAGCGTATCCAGGGGGGAAGAAAAACTGTTTTTT. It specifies CASSVSRGEEKLFF.

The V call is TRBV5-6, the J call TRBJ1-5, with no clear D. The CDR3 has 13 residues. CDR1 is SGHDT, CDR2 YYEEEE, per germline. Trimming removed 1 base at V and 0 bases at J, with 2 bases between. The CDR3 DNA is TGTGCCAGCAGCTTGTATAGCAATCAGCCCCAGCATTTT. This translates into CASSLYSNQPQHF.

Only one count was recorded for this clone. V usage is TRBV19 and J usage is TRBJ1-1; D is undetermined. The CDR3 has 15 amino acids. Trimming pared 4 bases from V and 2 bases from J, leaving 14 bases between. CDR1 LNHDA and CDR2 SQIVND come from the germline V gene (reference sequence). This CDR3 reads CASSRKPNSNTEAFF. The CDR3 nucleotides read TGTGCCAGTAGTAGAAAACCAAACTCAAACACTGAAGCTTTCTTT.

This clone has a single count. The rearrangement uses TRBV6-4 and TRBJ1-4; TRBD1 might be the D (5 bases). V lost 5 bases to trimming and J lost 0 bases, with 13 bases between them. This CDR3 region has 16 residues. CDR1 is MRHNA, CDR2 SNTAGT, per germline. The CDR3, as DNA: TGTGCCAGCAGTCCAGGGACGGGTGCAACTAATGAAAAACTGTTTTTT. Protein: CASSPGTGATNEKLFF.

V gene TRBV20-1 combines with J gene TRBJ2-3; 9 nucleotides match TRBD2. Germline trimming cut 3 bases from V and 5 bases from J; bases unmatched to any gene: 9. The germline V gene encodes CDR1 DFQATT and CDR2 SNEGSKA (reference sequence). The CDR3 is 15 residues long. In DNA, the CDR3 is TGCAGTGCTAGTCATGTAGCGGGGGCCTTAGATACGCAGTATTTT. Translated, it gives CSASHVAGALDTQYF.

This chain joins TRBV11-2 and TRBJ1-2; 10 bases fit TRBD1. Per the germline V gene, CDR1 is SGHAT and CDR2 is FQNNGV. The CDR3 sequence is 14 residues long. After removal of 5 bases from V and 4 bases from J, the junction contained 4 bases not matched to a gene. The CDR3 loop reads CASSVTGGGYGYTF. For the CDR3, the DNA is TGTGCCAGCAGCGTGACAGGGGGCGGCTATGGCTACACCTTC.

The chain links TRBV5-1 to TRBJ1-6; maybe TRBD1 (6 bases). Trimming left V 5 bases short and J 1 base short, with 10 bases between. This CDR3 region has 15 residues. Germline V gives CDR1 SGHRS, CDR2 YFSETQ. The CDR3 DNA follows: TGCGCCAGCAGTGAAGGGGGTTCCTATAATTCACCCCTCCACTTT. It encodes CASSEGGSYNSPLHF.